The rows below give T cell receptor beta chains drawn from one sample of a study of blood T cell repertoires in COVID-19. Assay used: immunoSEQ multiplex PCR; TCRdb lists only in-frame clones, some missing. The data show approximately 150,000 clones, around 80% seen once. Sequencing was carried out using peripheral blood. These receptors originate from a woman older than 75 with acute or convalescent COVID-19. Each CDR3 is given with its conserved first and last residue. Fields, in order: D gene, V gene, J gene, clone size, CDR3 protein, CDR3 DNA. The D gene is left open where the match is weak. Clone size appears in some rows only: once, few, many, or a class for an expanded clone.

TRBD1,TRBV7-3,TRBJ1-6,.,CASSSDRGTPLHF,TGTGCCAGCAGCTCGGACAGGGGCACACCCCTCCACTTT
.,TRBV19,TRBJ2-3,.,CASKAGAWPGTDTQYF,TGTGCCAGTAAGGCAGGGGCTTGGCCTGGCACAGATACGCAGTATTTT
.,TRBV5-1,TRBJ1-6,.,CASSLRQGNNSPLHF,TGCGCCAGCAGCTTGCGGCAGGGCAATAATTCACCCCTCCACTTT
TRBD1,TRBV2,TRBJ1-6,.,CASKGDRGNSPLHF,TGTGCCAGCAAGGGGGACAGGGGCAATTCACCCCTCCACTTT
.,TRBV7-3,TRBJ2-4,.,CASSSGTFPTIQYF,TGTGCCAGCAGCTCTGGGACATTTCCCACAATTCAGTACTTC
TRBD1,TRBV18,TRBJ2-7,.,CASSRGQGALFEQYF,TGTGCCAGCTCACGAGGACAGGGGGCTCTCTTCGAGCAGTACTTC
.,TRBV29-1,TRBJ2-5,few,CSVEPSRSQETQYF,TGCAGCGTTGAGCCGTCGCGGTCCCAAGAGACCCAGTACTTC
TRBD2,TRBV11-3,TRBJ2-1,.,CASSSSGRALRGQFF,TGTGCCAGCAGCTCGAGCGGGAGGGCTTTACGAGGGCAGTTCTTC
TRBD1,TRBV28,TRBJ1-2,.,CASGKTGVGYTF,TGTGCCAGCGGAAAGACAGGGGTCGGCTACACCTTC
.,TRBV6-5,TRBJ1-5,.,CASRPDRNQPQHF,TGTGCCAGCAGACCCGACAGGAATCAGCCCCAGCATTTT